A single sample is the source of the 24 T cell receptor beta chains below, sequenced in a study of blood T cell repertoires in COVID-19. Method: immunoSEQ multiplex PCR; TCRdb's copy keeps in-frame clones and lacks some. The sample consists of approximately 76,000 clones, about 86% of them appearing once. Sequenced material: peripheral blood. These receptor sequences come from a man older than 75 in a cohort sampled during active COVID-19.

The chain recombines TRBV19 with TRBJ2-1, with 12 bases that match TRBD1. In germline, CDR1 is LNHDA, CDR2 SQIVND (reference sequence). The CDR3 covers 16 residues. The ends lost 2 bases at V and 8 bases at J; junction bases unmatched: 7. The CDR3 DNA reads TGTGCCAGTAGTATAACCGGGACAGGGGGCTTCGATGAGCAGTTCTTC. Amino acid sequence: CASSITGTGGFDEQFF.

The chain carries TRBV28 and TRBJ1-1; unclear D gene. The CDR3 extends over 11 amino acids. Trimming pared 5 bases from V and 4 bases from J, leaving 5 bases between. CDR1 MDHEN and CDR2 SYDVKM come from the germline V gene. The CDR3 here is CASSRGTEAFF. Written as DNA, the CDR3 is TGTGCCAGCAGTCGGGGCACTGAAGCTTTCTTT.

The gene calls are TRBV3-1 (or the pseudogene TRBV3-2) and TRBJ2-3; D unclear. CDR1 and CDR2 from the germline V gene are LGHDT and YNNKEL (reference sequence). CDR3 length equals 14 residues. Between the trimmed V and J ends, which lost 0 bases and 4 bases, there was a span of 8 bases. The CDR3 here is CASSQDPFSDTQYF. The CDR3 nucleotides read TGTGCCAGCAGCCAAGATCCCTTTTCAGATACGCAGTATTTT.

This clone was detected only once. The genes are TRBV12-3 or TRBV12-4 and TRBJ1-5, with TRBD1 matching 8 bases. CDR3 size: 13 residues. J gave up 6 bases and V 7 bases, and 5 bases lay outside the gene matches. The chain's CDR3 is CASTMTGVQPQHF. The CDR3 DNA reads as TGTGCCAGCACCATGACAGGGGTTCAGCCCCAGCATTTT.

The V and J genes are TRBV19 and TRBJ2-1; D is ambiguous. CDR1 and CDR2 (germline): LNHDA, SQIVND (reference sequence). V gave up 3 bases and J gave up 5 bases, with 8 bases separating them. The CDR3 is 13 amino acids. Written as DNA, the CDR3 is TGTGCCAGTAGTATCTCAGTTGACAATGAGCAGTTCTTC. This gives the protein CASSISVDNEQFF.

The rearrangement links TRBV29-1 to TRBJ1-2, with a possible D match to TRBD1 (6 bases). The CDR3 loop spans 11 amino acids. Trimming cost V 8 bases and J 4 bases, with 11 bases left between them. Germline assignment: CDR1 SQVTM and CDR2 ANQGSEA. CDR3 in DNA: TGCAGCTCGACGGACAGCTATGGCTACACCTTC. It is translated as CSSTDSYGYTF.

The chain links TRBV28 to TRBJ2-3; D is undetermined. This CDR3 is 12 amino acids long. Germline-derived CDR1 and CDR2 are MDHEN and SYDVKM. The V end lost 4 bases, the J end lost 6 bases, and 8 bases lay between the germline ends. In DNA, the CDR3 is TGTGCCAGCAGTTCCTCCGGGGATACGCAGTATTTT. Protein: CASSSSGDTQYF.

The rearrangement uses TRBV12-5 and TRBJ2-5; 7 positions match TRBD1. CDR1 and CDR2 (germline): LGHNT, FRNRAP. V was pared by 6 bases and J by 5 bases, with 6 bases of the junction left unmatched. This CDR3 region has 13 residues. The CDR3 spells CASGYTGVETQYF. The CDR3 DNA reads TGTGCTAGTGGCTATACAGGGGTGGAGACCCAGTACTTC.

The chain employs TRBV2 and TRBJ2-5, with D perhaps matching TRBD2 (6 bases). Germline loops: CDR1 SNHLY, CDR2 FYNNEI. The ends were cut back, 10 bases at V and 0 bases at J, with 9 bases in the middle. CDR3 length equals 12 residues. This chain's CDR3 is CANRDYQETQYF. The CDR3 DNA reads TGTGCCAACCGGGACTACCAAGAGACCCAGTACTTC.

V usage is TRBV3-1 (or the pseudogene TRBV3-2) and J usage is TRBJ1-4; TRBD1 aligns across 7 bases. Per germline, CDR1 LGHDT and CDR2 YNNKEL (reference sequence). The CDR3 extends over 14 amino acids. V was pared by 4 bases and J by 8 bases, with 7 bases of the junction left unmatched. CDR3 residues: CASSPGTAGEKLFF. DNA for the CDR3: TGTGCCAGCAGCCCGGGGACAGCTGGCGAAAAACTGTTTTTT.

The rearrangement links TRBV5-1 to TRBJ2-5, with 7 bases aligning to TRBD2. The CDR3 extends over 14 amino acids. After removal of 3 bases from V and 7 bases from J, the junction contained 9 bases not matched to a gene. Germline lookup yields CDR1 SGHRS and CDR2 YFSETQ. DNA for the CDR3: TGCGCCAGCAGCTACGGACTAGACGGGGGGACCCAGTACTTC. The encoded protein is CASSYGLDGGTQYF.

This chain connects TRBV6-2 or TRBV6-3 to TRBJ1-3, with 8 positions matching TRBD1. The germline gives CDR1 MNHEY, CDR2 SVGEGT. After removal of 2 bases from V and 2 bases from J, the junction contained 2 bases not matched to a gene. There are 15 residues in the CDR3. Written as DNA, the CDR3 is TGTGCCAGCAGTTACCCGACAGGGGCTGGAAACACCATATATTTT. Protein product: CASSYPTGAGNTIYF.

The CDR3 reads CASSSGIAGDQETQYF. DNA for the CDR3: TGTGCCAGCAGCTCCGGGATAGCGGGGGACCAAGAGACCCAGTACTTC. The rearrangement joins TRBV7-2 to TRBJ2-5, with 9 bases aligning to TRBD2. This CDR3 contains 16 residues. Germline assignment: CDR1 SGHTA and CDR2 FQGNSA. V gave up 4 bases and J gave up 0 bases; unmatched junction bases: 6.

The chain employs TRBV24-1 and TRBJ2-7, with 7 bases that match TRBD1. The CDR3 contains 15 residues. Germline V gene sequence: CDR1 KGHDR, CDR2 SFDVKD. J was trimmed by 7 bases and V by 4 bases; bases with no gene match: 12. The CDR3 loop reads CATSDHGTETREQYV. Written as DNA, the CDR3 is TGTGCCACCAGTGACCATGGGACAGAAACTCGGGAGCAGTACGTC.

The chain employs TRBV6-5 and TRBJ2-1; 10 bases map to TRBD2. The CDR3 has 15 residues. CDR1 and CDR2 (germline): MNHEY, SVGAGI. V shed 6 bases, J shed 9 bases, and the junction held 11 bases outside the gene matches. The DNA for the CDR3 is TGTGCCAGCAGCCGTCGAGCGGGGGGGCCTAGTGAGCAGTTCTTC. This codes for CASSRRAGGPSEQFF.

The V call is TRBV5-1, the J call TRBJ1-1, with TRBD1 as a possible D gene (6 bases). The CDR3 loop spans 14 amino acids. CDR1 is SGHRS and CDR2 is YFSETQ in the germline V gene. Trimming took 3 bases from V and 2 from J, leaving 11 bases between them. The CDR3, as DNA: TGCGCCAGCAGCTCTGACAGGATTAACACTGAAGCTTTCTTT. Translated, it gives CASSSDRINTEAFF.

This clone has a handful of counts. The rearrangement uses TRBV4-2 and TRBJ2-3; TRBD2 agrees at 10 bases. CDR1 and CDR2 from the germline V gene are LGHNA and YNFKEQ. The trim removed 3 bases at V and 5 bases at J, leaving 17 bases unmatched. The CDR3 is 19 amino acids. The CDR3 DNA reads TGTGCCAGCAGCCAGGGTCGGCTAGCGGGGGAGTTGGCGGTAGATACGCAGTATTTT. Its protein product is CASSQGRLAGELAVDTQYF.

V usage is TRBV19 and J usage is TRBJ1-2, with D tentatively TRBD1 (5 bases). CDR3 length equals 14 residues. Germline values: CDR1 LNHDA, CDR2 SQIVND (reference sequence). The V end lost 7 bases, the J end lost 4 bases, and 16 bases lay between the germline ends. The CDR3 bases are TGTGCCAGTACGATAGGGGCTGGTAGCTATGGCTACACCTTC. This gives the protein CASTIGAGSYGYTF.

V usage is TRBV19 and J usage is TRBJ2-1, with D unresolved. Germline lookup yields CDR1 LNHDA and CDR2 SQIVND (reference sequence). The V gene lost 8 bases and the J gene lost 6 bases, with 14 bases spanning the gap. The CDR3 loop spans 13 amino acids. The CDR3: CASASNVANEQFF. In DNA form, the CDR3 reads TGTGCCAGTGCTTCTAACGTCGCCAATGAGCAGTTCTTC.

This clone showed up just once. The CDR3 nucleotides read TGCGCCAGCAGCGCAGGGGGGCAAGAGACCCAGTACTTC. Its translation is CASSAGGQETQYF. This chain joins TRBV5-1 and TRBJ2-5; possible D gene TRBD1, 7 bases. Germline V gives CDR1 SGHRS, CDR2 YFSETQ. V lost 4 bases and J lost 2, with 9 bases in between. The CDR3 contains 13 residues.

The V and J genes are TRBV9 and TRBJ2-2; perhaps TRBD1 as D (5 bases). From germline, CDR1 is SGDLS and CDR2 YYNGEE. CDR3 length: 14 amino acids. Trimming removed 3 bases from V and 6 bases from J, with 12 bases in between. For the CDR3, the DNA is TGTGCCAGCAGCGCCAGGGTTGTCTCCGGGGAGCTGTTTTTT. Translation: CASSARVVSGELFF.

This clone occurred a few times. The CDR3: CASSVDRDQPQHF. The CDR3 coding sequence is TGTGCCAGCAGTGTCGACAGAGATCAGCCCCAGCATTTT. The chain recombines TRBV2 with TRBJ1-5, with D tentatively TRBD1 (5 bases). The germline V and J ends were trimmed by 4 bases and 5 bases, with 9 bases remaining between them. The CDR3 covers 13 residues. Germline CDR1 SNHLY, CDR2 FYNNEI.

The chain employs TRBV5-1 and TRBJ1-6; 7 nucleotides agree with TRBD1. The J segment lost 0 bases and the V segment lost 4 bases, leaving 10 bases of the junction unmatched. Germline V gives CDR1 SGHRS, CDR2 YFSETQ. The CDR3 consists of 18 residues. CDR3 nucleotide sequence: TGCGCCAGCAGCGCCTGGGGACAGCTAGGCTCCTATAATTCACCCCTCCACTTT. Amino acid sequence: CASSAWGQLGSYNSPLHF.

J is TRBJ1-3 and V is TRBV3-1 (or the pseudogene TRBV3-2); no clear D gene. Germline loops: CDR1 LGHDT, CDR2 YNNKEL (reference sequence). The V and J ends lost 0 bases and 4 bases respectively, with 7 bases between them. CDR3 length: 14 residues. The CDR3 bases are TGTGCCAGCAGCCAAGATCTCCTCGGAAACACCATATATTTT. Amino acid sequence: CASSQDLLGNTIYF.